These T cell receptor beta chains were read from a single sample in a study of monozygotic twins with inflammatory bowel disease. From the 5' RACE reads, TCRdb lists one entry per CDR3 protein and no DNA. This listing includes about 300,000 distinct CDR3 sequences. The specimen sequenced was blood. Source of these receptors: a human donor with ulcerative colitis or Crohn's disease, or a healthy co-twin of an affected twin (not recorded which). Each CDR3 is given with its conserved first and last residue. Each record gives: CDR3 protein, J gene, V gene.

CAISPGTSNTGELFF TRBJ2-2 TRBV10-3
CASGLGNNEQFF TRBJ2-1 TRBV12-5
CASSNDRGQNNQPQHF TRBJ1-5 TRBV6-2/TRBV6-3
CSVSGLAVGEQFF TRBJ2-1 TRBV20-1
CASSRLGLAGVPDTQYF TRBJ2-3 TRBV9
CASSPGAGGDYEQYF TRBJ2-7 TRBV5-1
CASSLGGGVNEKLFF TRBJ1-4 TRBV7-9
CASSRHVGPYGYTF TRBJ1-2 TRBV7-2
CASSLRSGTATINNQPQHF TRBJ1-5 TRBV27
CASSLVVLNTEAFF TRBJ1-1 TRBV5-5
CASSYRDEQYF TRBJ2-7 TRBV27
CASAGQAVHYEQYF TRBJ2-7 TRBV18
CAAKTGQDTGELFF TRBJ2-2 TRBV11-2
CASSLPEAGINEQFF TRBJ2-1 TRBV4-1
CSAGAGGKYIQYF TRBJ2-4 TRBV20-1
CASSTRLAGDAEQFF TRBJ2-1 TRBV14
CASRTHLEETQYF TRBJ2-5 TRBV6-5
CSEREGGTDTQYF TRBJ2-3 TRBV29-1
CASSYLLAGIFDGETQYF TRBJ2-5 TRBV6-2/TRBV6-3
CASSVGSSSNEQFF TRBJ2-1 TRBV9
CASSYRESGELFF TRBJ2-2 TRBV6-6
CRDRPTDTQYF TRBJ2-3 TRBV6-4
CASSRTSRNIQYF TRBJ2-4 TRBV27
CSARVAGLAGGLVNEQFF TRBJ2-1 TRBV20-1
CASSYGVQGSYGYTF TRBJ1-2 TRBV6-2/TRBV6-3
CASSQGWFGYTF TRBJ1-2 TRBV3-1
CASNSDRNTGELFF TRBJ2-2 TRBV28
CASSLLAGVTDTQYF TRBJ2-3 TRBV5-1
CSALDRNSGNTIYF TRBJ1-3 TRBV20-1
CASSPQGHTDTQYF TRBJ2-3 TRBV6-1
CASSLALQGDTGELFF TRBJ2-2 TRBV5-1
CAISVGDTGELFF TRBJ2-2 TRBV10-3
CATRKGGNNEQFF TRBJ2-1 TRBV6-5
CASSTVGTGPPYEQYF TRBJ2-7 TRBV7-2
CASSLDPPVIAKNIQYF TRBJ2-4 TRBV7-2
CATSDLEGRDVEQYF TRBJ2-7 TRBV24-1
CASSLAVTWGDTGELFF TRBJ2-2 TRBV5-1
CATSDRDTGSSYNEQFF TRBJ2-1 TRBV24-1
CSVDSGGSNQPQHF TRBJ1-5 TRBV29-1
CSVVIEPGGANVLTF TRBJ2-6 TRBV29-1
CSAKRQYNEQFF TRBJ2-1 TRBV20-1
CASSLSWTQYF TRBJ2-5 TRBV7-2
CASSVQGTSYEQYF TRBJ2-7 TRBV7-8
CATSREGTPASGANVLTF TRBJ2-6 TRBV15
CASSALDRFHEQYF TRBJ2-7 TRBV28
CASSYSNTALHEQYF TRBJ2-7 TRBV6-5
CASSRSNSNQPQHF TRBJ1-5 TRBV27
CASRRQGANEKLFF TRBJ1-4 TRBV7-2
CASSLVGYYEQYF TRBJ2-7 TRBV7-9